The clone carrying this TCR beta chain was detected a few times. The data stem from a study of T-cell reconstitution after alpha-beta-depleted transplantation in children. This CDR3 contains 14 residues. The V gene's germline CDR1 is MNHEY and CDR2 SMNVEV (reference sequence). V gave up 6 bases and J gave up 5 bases, with 17 bases separating them. Unique molecular identifiers were incorporated into the prepared TCRbeta library. TCRdb processed the PCR reads anew with MiXCR; each CDR3 protein has one entry. The sample lists around 300,000 distinct CDR3 sequences, around a tenth seen once, with less than 9% in the top ten.

The sample was PBMCs, taken before TCRalphabeta/CD19-depleted stem cell transplant. The rearrangement links TRBV27 to TRBJ2-7; TRBD1 might be the D (5 bases). The source of this sequence is a boy less than two years old with acute myeloid leukemia, due to receive a stem cell transplant. Written as DNA, the CDR3 is TGTGCCAGCAGCCCCGGCAAGGGGTACCACGAGCAGTACTTC. Protein product: CASSPGKGYHEQYF.